Listed below are T cell receptor beta chains from one sample, sequenced in a study of beta chain features in type 1 diabetes. This table comes from immunoSEQ multiplex PCR, and its TCRdb copy is limited to in-frame clones, with some not included. The top ten hold 0.02% to 0.03% of the sample, which has about 900,000 clones, around a sixth seen once. The sample taken for sequencing was naive CD4+ T cells from blood. These receptors all come from a woman between 18 and 29 years old in good health. The CDR3 runs from the conserved cysteine through the conserved F or W.

v_call	j_call	cdr3_aa
TRBV7-9	TRBJ2-2	CASSPTGGTRNTGELFF
TRBV7-9	TRBJ2-7	CASSLRTGAEQYF
TRBV2	TRBJ1-1	CASSEARQNTEAFF
TRBV7-2	TRBJ2-7	CASSLFGLSGVEQYF
TRBV16	TRBJ2-7	CASSQSTGTGSYEQYF
TRBV7-9	TRBJ2-5	CASSLRARGETQYF
TRBV5-1	TRBJ1-4	CASSLGKIATNEKLFF
TRBV28	TRBJ1-1	CASRRTPGNTEAFF
TRBV5-1	TRBJ2-3	CASSPPEGRTDTQYF
TRBV7-2	TRBJ2-2	CASSLAGAGAGELFF
TRBV5-6	TRBJ2-1	CASSSSGRYNEQFF
TRBV27	TRBJ2-7	CASSSGPGRALIIVISYEQYF
TRBV27	TRBJ2-7	CASSLFLGWSYEQYF
TRBV15	TRBJ2-2	CATSRGESSPGELFF
TRBV5-1	TRBJ2-2	CASSPDQPGELFF
TRBV7-2	TRBJ1-5	CASSLGSWDQPQHF
TRBV10-3	TRBJ2-1	CAISQREKGVNEQFF
TRBV21-1	TRBJ2-2	CASLPGQVTMDTGELFF
TRBV10-3	TRBJ2-7	CAISDAAYEQYF
TRBV7-2	TRBJ2-5	CASSFFASGAPQYF
TRBV7-2	TRBJ2-7	CASSLSRLHYEQYF
TRBV7-8	TRBJ2-2	CASSRKGPPGNTGELFF
TRBV6-5	TRBJ2-3	CASSRLTGDTQYF
TRBV6-6	TRBJ1-1	CASSALHLNTEAFF
TRBV28	TRBJ2-1	CASSSELGLAGANEQFF
TRBV14	TRBJ2-7	CASSHRIREQYF
TRBV18	TRBJ1-4	CASSLYDRDEKLFF
TRBV9	TRBJ2-2	CASRLADTGELFF
TRBV19	TRBJ2-1	CASSILAGSVNEQFF
TRBV7-2	TRBJ2-7	CASSLAFVSGSYEQYF
TRBV28	TRBJ2-7	CASSLGGLYEQYF
TRBV27	TRBJ1-5	CASSRNALGNQPQHF
TRBV4-2	TRBJ1-4	CASRTGAINEKLFF
TRBV20-1	TRBJ1-2	CSASQYGYTF
TRBV7-3	TRBJ2-1	CASSPDGGGSYNEQFF
TRBV9	TRBJ2-5	CASSVSLAGGETQYF
TRBV5-8	TRBJ2-7	CASTRWGVPYEQYF
TRBV6-5	TRBJ1-4	CASSFYQGSLGKLFF
TRBV7-9	TRBJ2-7	CASSRTVHEQYF
TRBV23-1	TRBJ2-3	CASSQSRQGIFIPDTQYF
TRBV5-1	TRBJ2-2	CASSSGQGASGELFF
TRBV27	TRBJ2-1	CASRGRRGDEQFF
TRBV28	TRBJ2-5	CASSFWDKQETQYF
TRBV2	TRBJ1-2	CASSEGYGYTF
TRBV6-5	TRBJ2-1	CASSQGLAGAEQFF
TRBV5-4	TRBJ2-1	CASSPSGAGRVYNEQFF
TRBV7-2	TRBJ2-3	CASSLASPGQFTDTQYF
TRBV7-3	TRBJ2-1	CASSPTPLDRDEQFF
TRBV18	TRBJ2-1	CASSPPGLAGAGEQFF
TRBV28	TRBJ1-5	CASSQQVNQPQHF
TRBV7-2	TRBJ2-1	CASSSPGLAGPSSYNEQFF
TRBV5-1	TRBJ2-7	CASKRTGGYEQYF
TRBV6-5	TRBJ2-3	CASSLASGVPDTQYF
TRBV29-1	TRBJ2-3	CSVVTTTDTQYF
TRBV7-2	TRBJ2-2	CASSEGLVVGELFF